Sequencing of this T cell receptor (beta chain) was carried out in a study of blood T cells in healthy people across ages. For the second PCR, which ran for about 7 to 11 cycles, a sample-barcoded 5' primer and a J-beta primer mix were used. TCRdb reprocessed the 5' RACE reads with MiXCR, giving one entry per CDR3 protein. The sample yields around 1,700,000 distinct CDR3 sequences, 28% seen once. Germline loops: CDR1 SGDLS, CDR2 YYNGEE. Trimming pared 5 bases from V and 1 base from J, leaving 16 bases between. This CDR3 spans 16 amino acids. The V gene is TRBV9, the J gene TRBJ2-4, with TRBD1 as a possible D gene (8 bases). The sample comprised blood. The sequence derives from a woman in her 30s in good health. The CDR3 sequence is CASSNTGGAAKNIQYF. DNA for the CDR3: TGTGCCAGCAGTAACACAGGGGGGGCGGCCAAAAACATTCAGTACTTC.